Listed here are 21 T cell receptor beta chains from one sample, sequenced in a study of T cell responses to AZD1222 COVID-19 vaccine (dated by TCRdb to about 2021). The receptor library was made with the immunoSEQ multiplex PCR assay. The clones in this table, taken by TCRdb from immuneACCESS, are in-frame only. Not every clone is retained; where verified, under half of the shortfall comes from an unresolved V gene, and the cause of the rest is unknown. This sample gives some 150,000 clones in total; 70% to 90% of them show up just once. Approximately 5.4% of the sample lies in the top ten. The sample's time point label, decoded: about 28 days (+/-7) after the second vaccine dose. The treatment or condition label on this specimen signifies: meningococcal conjugate vaccine given as trial control. This sample comprised peripheral blood, obtained 28 days after the second dose of the MenACWY control vaccine. These receptors originate from an adult who received the MenACWY meningococcal vaccine as a control.

The chain carries TRBV28 and TRBJ2-6, with D unclear. This CDR3 has 15 amino acids. CDR1 is MDHEN, CDR2 SYDVKM, per germline. Trimming removed 8 bases from V and 3 bases from J, with 14 bases in between. The CDR3, as DNA: TGTGCCAGCGCCTCCGGTATAGGTGGGGCCAACGTCCTGACTTTC. Its translation is CASASGIGGANVLTF.

The chain is built from TRBV7-2 and TRBJ1-3; 7 bases match TRBD1. The CDR3 loop spans 16 amino acids. J gave up 2 bases and V 4 bases, and 8 bases lay outside the gene matches. Germline assignment: CDR1 SGHTA and CDR2 FQGNSA. The CDR3 reads CASSSYYTGAGNTIYF. The CDR3 nucleotides read TGTGCCAGCAGCTCCTACTATACAGGGGCTGGAAACACCATATATTTT. Based on the CDR3 plus reference TRBV7-2 and TRBJ1-3, the full variable domain is GAGVSQSPSNKVTEKGKDVELRCDPISGHTALYWYRQSLGQGLEFLIYFQGNSAPDKSGLPSDRFSAERTGGSVSTLTIQRTQQEDSAVYLCASSSYYTGAGNTIYFGEGSWLTVV.

This rearrangement joins TRBV5-4 to TRBJ2-7; D is possibly TRBD1 or TRBD2 (5 bases each). Germline loops: CDR1 SGHNT, CDR2 YYREEE (reference sequence). Trimming stripped 1 base from V and 2 bases from J, with 10 bases between. The CDR3 covers 14 residues. CDR3 sequence (DNA): TGTGCCAGCAGCTTGTCGGGACGGACCTACGAGCAGTACTTC. Encoded protein: CASSLSGRTYEQYF.

The CDR3 spells CASSLTTVYTDTQYF. CDR3 DNA sequence: TGTGCCAGCAGCTTGACGACAGTCTACACAGATACGCAGTATTTT. This chain links TRBV5-6 with TRBJ2-3; D possibly corresponds to TRBD1 (5 bases). The V end lost 1 base, the J end lost 2 bases, and 11 bases lay between the germline ends. Germline V gives CDR1 SGHDT, CDR2 YYEEEE. The CDR3 covers 15 residues.

CDR3 nucleotide sequence: TGTGCCAGCAGCATCGGGCTGGGAAGCTCTGGGGCCAACGTCCTGACTTTC. It specifies CASSIGLGSSGANVLTF. V is TRBV9 and J is TRBJ2-6; D gene uncertain. The CDR3 spans 17 residues. The V end was cut by 4 bases, the J end by 0 bases, with 14 bases between. Germline-derived CDR1 and CDR2 are SGDLS and YYNGEE.

The V gene is TRBV27, the J gene TRBJ1-6; 7 positions match TRBD1. The CDR3 sequence is 14 residues long. V dropped 5 bases and J dropped 9; count of bases not matched to a gene: 7. Germline V CDR1 and CDR2: MNHEY, SMNVEV (reference sequence). CDR3 protein: CASSPLQGFSPLHF. CDR3 DNA: TGTGCCAGCAGTCCGTTACAGGGGTTTTCACCCCTCCACTTT.

The gene calls are TRBV19 and TRBJ2-7; 8 positions agree with TRBD1. Trimming took 5 bases from V and 2 from J; bases not matched to a gene: 5. Per the germline V gene, CDR1 is LNHDA and CDR2 is SQIVND (reference sequence). The CDR3 totals 14 residues. The chain's CDR3 is CASSAQGVAYEQYF. The CDR3 DNA reads TGTGCCAGTAGTGCACAGGGGGTGGCCTACGAGCAGTACTTC. The full variable domain, with the rest looked up from reference TRBV19 and TRBJ2-7, is DGGITQSPKYLFRKEGQNVTLSCEQNLNHDAMYWYRQDPGQGLRLIYYSQIVNDFQKGDIAEGYSVSREKKESFPLTVTSAQKNPTAFYLCASSAQGVAYEQYFGPGTRLTVT.

The V gene is TRBV4-1, the J gene TRBJ2-3; 13 bases are shared with TRBD2. J lost 6 bases, V lost 4 bases, and 10 bases had no gene match. The CDR3 runs to 17 residues. Germline V gives CDR1 MGHRA, CDR2 YSYEKL. The CDR3 region is CASSPIPTSGRSDTQYF. In nucleotides, the CDR3 is TGCGCCAGCAGCCCGATTCCGACTAGCGGGAGGAGCGATACGCAGTATTTT.

The rearrangement links TRBV23-1 to TRBJ1-4, with 10 bases matching TRBD1. TRBV23-1 is assigned to the ORF class and has an uncertain function. Germline trimming cut 0 bases from V and 2 bases from J; bases unmatched to any gene: 9. CDR3 length: 19 residues. DNA for the CDR3: TGCGCCAGCAGTCAATCGGGGTATCGACAGGGGGCCACTAATGAAAAACTGTTTTTT. Its translation: CASSQSGYRQGATNEKLFF.

The CDR3 region has the DNA TGTGCCAGTAGGCCCGCAGGGGACGGCAATCAGCCCCAGCATTTT. Protein product: CASRPAGDGNQPQHF. The V call is TRBV19, the J call TRBJ1-5; TRBD1 might be the D (6 bases). The ends were cut back, 6 bases at V and 2 bases at J, with 14 bases in the middle. The CDR3 extends over 15 amino acids. CDR1 is LNHDA and CDR2 is SQIVND in the germline V gene (reference sequence).

The chain uses TRBV27 and TRBJ1-4; TRBD1 aligns across 8 bases. Germline V gives CDR1 MNHEY, CDR2 SMNVEV (reference sequence). The CDR3 has 15 residues. With 4 bases clipped from V and 8 bases from J, the junction kept 9 bases outside the gene matches. As DNA, the CDR3 is TGTGCCAGCAGTTCCCACAGGGGGTTGCGAGAAAAACTGTTTTTT. It specifies CASSSHRGLREKLFF. Using reference TRBV27 and TRBJ1-4 for the parts outside the CDR3, the full variable domain is EAQVTQNPRYLITVTGKKLTVTCSQNMNHEYMSWYRQDPGLGLRQIYYSMNVEVTDKGDVPEGYKVSRKEKRNFPLILESPSPNQTSLYFCASSSHRGLREKLFFGSGTQLSVL.

This chain uses TRBV7-9 with TRBJ1-4; D is undetermined. The CDR3 runs 13 residues. The germline V gene has CDR1 SEHNR and CDR2 FQNEAQ (reference sequence). V was cut by 3 bases and J by 8 bases, with 10 bases left in between. This chain's CDR3 is CASSFTAGEKLFF. CDR3 sequence (DNA): TGTGCCAGCAGCTTTACAGCTGGAGAAAAACTGTTTTTT.

V usage is TRBV28 and J usage is TRBJ1-5; TRBD1 aligns across 8 bases. From germline, CDR1 is MDHEN and CDR2 SYDVKM. V trimming: 3 bases; J trimming: 5 bases; junction bases outside the gene matches: 6. The CDR3 has 15 amino acids. The CDR3: CASSFGNRGYQPQHF. The DNA for the CDR3 is TGTGCCAGCAGTTTTGGTAACAGGGGGTATCAGCCCCAGCATTTT.

This chain joins TRBV30 and TRBJ1-3, with 7 bases aligning to TRBD1. Trimming removed 1 base from V and 5 bases from J; junction bases left unmatched: 8. This CDR3 has 15 residues. Germline CDR1 is GTSNPN and CDR2 is SVGIG (reference sequence). The chain's CDR3 is CAWSAKNRGRNTIYF. For the CDR3, the DNA is TGTGCCTGGAGTGCCAAAAATAGGGGGCGAAACACCATATATTTT.

The gene calls are TRBV4-2 and TRBJ1-1, with 8 bases matching TRBD1. The V and J ends lost 3 bases and 6 bases, in that order; junction bases with no gene match: 3. This CDR3 has 13 residues. Per the germline V gene, CDR1 is LGHNA and CDR2 is YNFKEQ. Here the CDR3 reads CASSQSTGAEAFF. CDR3 nucleotides: TGTGCCAGCAGCCAGTCGACAGGGGCTGAAGCTTTCTTT.

The CDR3, as DNA: TGTGCCAGCATGATACAGGGAAACTCACCCCTCCACTTT. It translates to CASMIQGNSPLHF. V usage is TRBV2 and J usage is TRBJ1-6; the D gene is possibly TRBD1 (6 bases). V was cut by 7 bases and J by 10 bases, with 14 bases left in between. Germline loops: CDR1 SNHLY, CDR2 FYNNEI. This CDR3 contains 13 residues.

This chain links TRBV2 with TRBJ2-5; TRBD2 agrees at 9 bases. J lost 5 bases, V lost 4 bases, and 8 bases had no gene match. CDR3 size: 15 residues. Germline values: CDR1 SNHLY, CDR2 FYNNEI. CDR3 residues: CASSGAGGLGETQYF. Written as DNA, the CDR3 is TGTGCCAGCAGTGGAGCGGGGGGACTAGGGGAGACCCAGTACTTC.

This clone was counted only a few times. The V call is TRBV19, the J call TRBJ2-7; 10 bases align to TRBD1. The CDR3 is made up of 17 amino acids. Trimming removed 6 bases from V and 5 bases from J; junction bases left unmatched: 16. Looked up from germline, CDR1 is LNHDA and CDR2 is SQIVND (reference sequence). The DNA of the CDR3 is TGTGCCAGTAGCCCCGGCGGGGGACAGGGGTCTCACCACGAGCAGTACTTC. It yields the protein CASSPGGGQGSHHEQYF.

This clone was found once. The genes are TRBV5-5 and TRBJ2-3; D perhaps matches TRBD1 (6 bases). Between the trimmed V and J ends, which lost 0 bases and 1 base, there was a span of 9 bases. Germline V gene lookup returns CDR1 SGHKS and CDR2 YYEKEE (reference sequence). The CDR3 totals 15 residues. CDR3 amino acids: CASSLDRVGTDTQYF. CDR3 DNA: TGTGCCAGCAGCTTGGACAGGGTGGGCACAGATACGCAGTATTTT. Full variable domain (rest looked up from reference TRBV5-5 and TRBJ2-3): DAGVTQSPTHLIKTRGQQVTLRCSPISGHKSVSWYQQVLGQGPQFIFQYYEKEERGRGNFPDRFSARQFPNYSSELNVNALLLGDSALYLCASSLDRVGTDTQYFGPGTRLTVL.

The chain combines TRBV18 with TRBJ2-6, with 7 bases fitting TRBD2. Per germline, CDR1 KGHSH and CDR2 LQKENI. The CDR3 has 15 amino acids. J lost 1 base, V lost 4 bases, and 1 base had no gene match. CDR3 nucleotide sequence: TGTGCCAGCTCACGGGGAGGGTCTGGGGCCAACGTCCTGACTTTC. As protein: CASSRGGSGANVLTF.

The chain employs TRBV7-9 and TRBJ2-2, with a possible D match to TRBD1 (5 bases). Trimming pared 1 base from V and 3 bases from J, leaving 15 bases between. Looked up from germline, CDR1 is SEHNR and CDR2 is FQNEAQ (reference sequence). This CDR3 is built from 17 residues. CDR3 sequence (DNA): TGTGCCAGCAGCTTAGTGCCGTCCCAGGGTTACACCGGGGAGCTGTTTTTT. This codes for CASSLVPSQGYTGELFF.